The clone carrying this T cell receptor (beta chain) occurred once. What it recognizes is unknown. Treatment indicated: around 19 received Ad26.COV2.S at low or high dose, single or two shots; 5 received placebo; per-sample allocation not given. Day 63 following the first vaccine or placebo injection was when the samples were taken. Assay: immunoSEQ multiplex PCR; the TCRdb copy retains only in-frame clones and omits some. This sample has approximately 500,000 clones, with around 90% found just once. The sample belongs to a study of Ad26.COV2.S vaccination and SARS-CoV-2 variants. Study-level information: In the study, Ad26.COV2.S was injected intramuscularly once, or twice 56 days apart. Study outcomes and limitations: Assessments of TCR breadth and depth may have underestimated the total T cell responses.

This sequence originates from a person between 18 and 65 years old who received the Ad26.COV2.S COVID-19 vaccine or a placebo. Sample: peripheral blood, taken in a trial of Ad26.COV2.S vaccine versus placebo.

CDR3 DNA: TGTGCCAGCAGCTCAGGGGACAGGGGGGAGAATGAGCAGTTCTTC. Translated, it gives CASSSGDRGENEQFF. The chain joins TRBV7-2 to TRBJ2-1, with 11 bases lining up with TRBD1. J lost 7 bases, V lost 4 bases, and 6 bases had no gene match. CDR1 and CDR2 from the germline V gene are SGHTA and FQGNSA. This CDR3 comprises 15 residues.